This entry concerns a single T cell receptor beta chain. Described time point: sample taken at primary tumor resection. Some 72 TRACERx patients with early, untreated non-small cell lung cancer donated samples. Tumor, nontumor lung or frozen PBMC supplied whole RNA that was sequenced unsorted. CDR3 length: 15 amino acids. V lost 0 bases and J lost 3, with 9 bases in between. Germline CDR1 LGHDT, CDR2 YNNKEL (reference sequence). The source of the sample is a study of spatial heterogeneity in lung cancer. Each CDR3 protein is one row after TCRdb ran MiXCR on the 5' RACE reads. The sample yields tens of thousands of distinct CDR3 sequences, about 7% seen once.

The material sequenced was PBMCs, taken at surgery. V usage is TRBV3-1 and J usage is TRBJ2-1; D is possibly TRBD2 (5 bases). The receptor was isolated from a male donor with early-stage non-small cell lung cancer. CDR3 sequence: CASSQDLGVYNEQFF. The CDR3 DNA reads TGTGCCAGCAGCCAAGATCTCGGGGTCTACAATGAGCAGTTCTTC.